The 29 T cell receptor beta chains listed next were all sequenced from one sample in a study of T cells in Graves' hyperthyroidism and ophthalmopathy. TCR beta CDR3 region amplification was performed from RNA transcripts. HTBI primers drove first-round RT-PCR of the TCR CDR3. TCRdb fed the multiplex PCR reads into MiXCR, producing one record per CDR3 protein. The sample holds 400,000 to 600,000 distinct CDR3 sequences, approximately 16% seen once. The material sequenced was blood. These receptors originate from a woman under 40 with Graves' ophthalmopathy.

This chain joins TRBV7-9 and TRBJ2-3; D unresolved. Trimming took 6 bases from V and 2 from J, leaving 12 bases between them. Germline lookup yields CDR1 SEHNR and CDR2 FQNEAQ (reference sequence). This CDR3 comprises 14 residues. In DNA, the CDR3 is TGTGCCAGCAGGCCATACACCAACACAGATACGCAGTATTTT. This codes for CASRPYTNTDTQYF.

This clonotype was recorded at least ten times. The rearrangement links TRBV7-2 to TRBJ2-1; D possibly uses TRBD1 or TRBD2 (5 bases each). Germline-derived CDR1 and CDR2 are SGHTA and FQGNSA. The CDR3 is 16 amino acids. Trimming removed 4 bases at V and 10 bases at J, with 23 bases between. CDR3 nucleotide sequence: TGTGCCAGCAGCTCAATGTCCGGGACGGACCATAGGGAGCAGTTCTTC. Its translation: CASSSMSGTDHREQFF.

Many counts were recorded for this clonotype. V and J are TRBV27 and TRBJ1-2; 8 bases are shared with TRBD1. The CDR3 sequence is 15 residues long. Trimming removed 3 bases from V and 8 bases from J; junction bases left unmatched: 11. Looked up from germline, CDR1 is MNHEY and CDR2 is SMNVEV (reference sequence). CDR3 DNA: TGTGCCAGCAGTTTTGTCGGCAGGGGGCGGGGGGGCTACACCTTC. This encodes CASSFVGRGRGGYTF.

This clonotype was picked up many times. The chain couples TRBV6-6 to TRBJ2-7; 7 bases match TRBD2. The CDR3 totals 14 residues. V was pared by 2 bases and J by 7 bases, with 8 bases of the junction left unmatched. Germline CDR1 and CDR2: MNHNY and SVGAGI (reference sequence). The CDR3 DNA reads TGTGCCAGCAGTTACGACAGCGGGACTTGGGAGCAGTACTTC. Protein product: CASSYDSGTWEQYF.

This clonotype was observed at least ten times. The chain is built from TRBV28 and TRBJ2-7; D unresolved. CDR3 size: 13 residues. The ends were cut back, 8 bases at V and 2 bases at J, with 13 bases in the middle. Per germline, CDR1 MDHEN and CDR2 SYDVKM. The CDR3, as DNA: TGTGCCAGCTTTTGGGATTTAGCCTACGAGCAGTACTTC. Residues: CASFWDLAYEQYF.

CDR3 loop: CSVDWSEKLFF. CDR3 in DNA: TGCAGCGTGGACTGGAGTGAAAAACTGTTTTTT. The chain employs TRBV29-1 and TRBJ1-4, with D unresolved. Trimming took 6 bases from V and 7 from J, leaving 9 bases between them. The CDR3 extends over 11 amino acids. Germline-derived CDR1 and CDR2 are SQVTM and ANQGSEA.

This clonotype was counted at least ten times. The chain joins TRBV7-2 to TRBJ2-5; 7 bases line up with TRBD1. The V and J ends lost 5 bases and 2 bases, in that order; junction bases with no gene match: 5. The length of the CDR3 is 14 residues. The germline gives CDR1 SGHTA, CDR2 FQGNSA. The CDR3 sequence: CASSRSGQQETQYF. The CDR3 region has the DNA TGTGCCAGCAGCCGCTCGGGACAGCAAGAGACCCAGTACTTC. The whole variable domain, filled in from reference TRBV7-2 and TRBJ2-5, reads GAGVSQSPSNKVTEKGKDVELRCDPISGHTALYWYRQSLGQGLEFLIYFQGNSAPDKSGLPSDRFSAERTGGSVSTLTIQRTQQEDSAVYLCASSRSGQQETQYFGPGTRLLVL.

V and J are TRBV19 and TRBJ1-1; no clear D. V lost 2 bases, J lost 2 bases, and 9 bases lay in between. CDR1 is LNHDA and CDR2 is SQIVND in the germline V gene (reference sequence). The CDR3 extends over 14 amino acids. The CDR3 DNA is TGTGCCAGTAGTATACGTGGCGGCAACACTGAAGCTTTCTTT. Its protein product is CASSIRGGNTEAFF.

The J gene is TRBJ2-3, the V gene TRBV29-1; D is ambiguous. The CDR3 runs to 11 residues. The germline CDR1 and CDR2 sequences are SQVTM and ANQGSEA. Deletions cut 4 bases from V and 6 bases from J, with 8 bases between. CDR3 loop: CSVVGLDTQYF. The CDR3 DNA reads TGCAGCGTTGTAGGCCTGGATACGCAGTATTTT.

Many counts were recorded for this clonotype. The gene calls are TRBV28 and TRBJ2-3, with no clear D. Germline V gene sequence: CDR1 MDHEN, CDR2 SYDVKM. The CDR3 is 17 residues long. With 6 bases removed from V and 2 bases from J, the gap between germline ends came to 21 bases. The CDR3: CASSIPITVGFTDTQYF. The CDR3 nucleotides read TGTGCCAGCAGCATACCAATCACCGTAGGTTTCACAGATACGCAGTATTTT.

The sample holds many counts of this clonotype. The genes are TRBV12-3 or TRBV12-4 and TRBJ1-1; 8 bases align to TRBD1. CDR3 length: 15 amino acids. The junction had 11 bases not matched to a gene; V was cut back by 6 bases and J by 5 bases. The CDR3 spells CASRQTPGQVTEAFF. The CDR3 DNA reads TGTGCCAGCAGGCAAACGCCGGGACAGGTAACTGAAGCTTTCTTT.

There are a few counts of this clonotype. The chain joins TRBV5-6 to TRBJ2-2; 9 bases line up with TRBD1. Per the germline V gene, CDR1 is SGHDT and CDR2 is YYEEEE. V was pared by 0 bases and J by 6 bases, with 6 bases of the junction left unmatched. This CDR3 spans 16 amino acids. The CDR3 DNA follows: TGTGCCAGCAGCTTGGGGACAGGGGATTCGGCCGGGGAGCTGTTTTTT. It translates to CASSLGTGDSAGELFF.

CDR3 sequence (DNA): TGTGCCAGCAGCACAGGGGGATCAAGCTCTGGGGCCAACGTCCTGACTTTC. Protein sequence: CASSTGGSSSGANVLTF. The gene calls are TRBV6-2 or TRBV6-3 and TRBJ2-6, with TRBD1 identical over 8 bases. Germline loops: CDR1 MNHEY, CDR2 SVGEGT. This CDR3 comprises 17 residues. V was pared by 6 bases and J by 0 bases, with 7 bases of the junction left unmatched.

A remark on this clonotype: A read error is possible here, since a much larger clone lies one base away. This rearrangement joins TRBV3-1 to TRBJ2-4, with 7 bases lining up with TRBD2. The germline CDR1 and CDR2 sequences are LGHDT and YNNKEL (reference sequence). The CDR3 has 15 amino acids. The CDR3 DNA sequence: TGTGCCAACAGCCAAGAAGTGGGACTACTAAACATTCAGTACTTC. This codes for CANSQEVGLLNIQYF.

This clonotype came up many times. CDR3 sequence: CASSLYNEQFF. The DNA for the CDR3 is TGTGCCAGCAGTCTGTACAATGAGCAGTTCTTC. V usage is TRBV28 and J usage is TRBJ2-1, with D unclear. V dropped 5 bases and J dropped 4 bases, with 3 bases sitting between them. This CDR3 has 11 amino acids. Germline V gene sequence: CDR1 MDHEN, CDR2 SYDVKM.

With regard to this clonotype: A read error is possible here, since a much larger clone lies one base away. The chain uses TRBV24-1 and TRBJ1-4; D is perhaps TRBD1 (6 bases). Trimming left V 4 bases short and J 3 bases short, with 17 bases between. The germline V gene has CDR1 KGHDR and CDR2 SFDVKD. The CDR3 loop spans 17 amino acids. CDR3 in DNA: TGTGCCACCAGTGACTCCGGGGCAGGGGAGGCTAATGAAAAACTGTTTTTT. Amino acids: CATSDSGAGEANEKLFF.

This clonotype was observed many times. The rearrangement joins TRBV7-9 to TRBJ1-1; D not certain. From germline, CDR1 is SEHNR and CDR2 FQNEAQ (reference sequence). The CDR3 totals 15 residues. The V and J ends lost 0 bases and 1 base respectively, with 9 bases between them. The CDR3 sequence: CASSLALSPNTEAFF. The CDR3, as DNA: TGTGCCAGCAGCTTAGCGCTTTCACCGAACACTGAAGCTTTCTTT. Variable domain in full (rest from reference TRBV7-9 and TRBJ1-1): DTGVSQNPRHKITKRGQNVTFRCDPISEHNRLYWYRQTLGQGPEFLTYFQNEAQLEKSRLLSDRFSAERPKGSFSTLEIQRTEQGDSAMYLCASSLALSPNTEAFFGQGTRLTVV.

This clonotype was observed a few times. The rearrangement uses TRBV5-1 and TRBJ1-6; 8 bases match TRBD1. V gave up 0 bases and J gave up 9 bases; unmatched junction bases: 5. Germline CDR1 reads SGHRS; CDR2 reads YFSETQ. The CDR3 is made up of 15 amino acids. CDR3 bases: TGCGCCAGCAGCTTGGCAGGGGGCGAGAGTTCACCCCTCCACTTT. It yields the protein CASSLAGGESSPLHF.

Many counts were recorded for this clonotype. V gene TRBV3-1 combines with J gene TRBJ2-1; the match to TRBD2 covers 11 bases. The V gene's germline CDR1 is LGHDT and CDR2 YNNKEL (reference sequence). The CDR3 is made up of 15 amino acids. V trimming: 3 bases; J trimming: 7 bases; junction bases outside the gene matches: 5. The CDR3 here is CASSQGSSGRNEQFF. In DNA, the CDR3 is TGTGCCAGCAGCCAGGGGTCTAGCGGGAGGAATGAGCAGTTCTTC.

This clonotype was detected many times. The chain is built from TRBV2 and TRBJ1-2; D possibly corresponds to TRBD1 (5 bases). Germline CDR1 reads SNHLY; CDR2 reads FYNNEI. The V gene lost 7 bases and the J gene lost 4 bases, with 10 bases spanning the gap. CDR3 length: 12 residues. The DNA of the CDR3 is TGTGCCAGCAAGGAGGGGCCCTATGGCTACACCTTC. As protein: CASKEGPYGYTF.

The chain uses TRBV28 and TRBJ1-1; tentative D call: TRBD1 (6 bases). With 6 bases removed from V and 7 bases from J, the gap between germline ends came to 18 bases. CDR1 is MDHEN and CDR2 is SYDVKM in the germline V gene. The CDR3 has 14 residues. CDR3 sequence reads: CASSPRGGTNEAFF. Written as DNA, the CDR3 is TGTGCCAGCAGCCCAAGGGGGGGAACAAATGAAGCTTTCTTT.

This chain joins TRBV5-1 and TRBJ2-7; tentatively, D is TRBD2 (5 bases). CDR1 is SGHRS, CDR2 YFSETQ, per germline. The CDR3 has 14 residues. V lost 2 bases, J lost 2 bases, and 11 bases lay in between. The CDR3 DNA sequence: TGCGCCAGCAGCTTAACGGGGATTACCTACGAGCAGTACTTC. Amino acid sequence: CASSLTGITYEQYF.

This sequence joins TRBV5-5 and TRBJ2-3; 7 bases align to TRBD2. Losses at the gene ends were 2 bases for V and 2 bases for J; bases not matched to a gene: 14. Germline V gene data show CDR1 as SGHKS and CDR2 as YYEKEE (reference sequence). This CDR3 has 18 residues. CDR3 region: CASSFGAGPRGLTDTQYF. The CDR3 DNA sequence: TGTGCCAGCAGCTTCGGAGCGGGGCCCCGGGGACTCACAGATACGCAGTATTTT.

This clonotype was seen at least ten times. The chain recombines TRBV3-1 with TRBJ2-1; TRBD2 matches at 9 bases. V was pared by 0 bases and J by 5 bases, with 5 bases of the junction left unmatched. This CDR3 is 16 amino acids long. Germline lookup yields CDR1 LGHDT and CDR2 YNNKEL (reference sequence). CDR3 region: CASSQDDLAGNNEQFF. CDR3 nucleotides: TGTGCCAGCAGCCAAGATGACCTAGCGGGGAACAATGAGCAGTTCTTC.

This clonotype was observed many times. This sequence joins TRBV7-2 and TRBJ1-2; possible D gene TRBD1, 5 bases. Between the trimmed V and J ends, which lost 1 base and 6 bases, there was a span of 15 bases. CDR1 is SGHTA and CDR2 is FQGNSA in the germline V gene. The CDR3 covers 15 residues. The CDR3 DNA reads TGTGCCAGCAGCTTAGGAGACAGCGCATTTAATGGCTACACCTTC. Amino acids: CASSLGDSAFNGYTF.

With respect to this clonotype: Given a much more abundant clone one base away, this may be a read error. In DNA, the CDR3 is TGTGCCATCAGTGGTGACAGGGAAGAGACCCAGTACTTC. Translation gives CAISGDREETQYF. This chain links TRBV10-3 with TRBJ2-5; 7 bases line up with TRBD1. The CDR3 runs to 13 residues. Germline V lookup: CDR1 ENHRY, CDR2 SYGVKD. The junction had 2 bases not matched to a gene; V was cut back by 4 bases and J by 3 bases.

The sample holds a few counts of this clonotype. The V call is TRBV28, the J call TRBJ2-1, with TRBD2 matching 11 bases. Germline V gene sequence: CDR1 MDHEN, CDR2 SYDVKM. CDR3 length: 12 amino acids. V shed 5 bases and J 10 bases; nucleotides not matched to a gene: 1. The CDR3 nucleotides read TGTGCCAGCAGTATAGCGGGAGGGGAGCAGTTCTTC. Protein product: CASSIAGGEQFF.

CDR3 sequence (DNA): TGCAGCGTTGAAGATTTTGGTACCGGGGAGCTGTTTTTT. This gives the protein CSVEDFGTGELFF. This chain links TRBV29-1 with TRBJ2-2; no definite D call. The germline V and J ends were trimmed by 0 bases and 5 bases, with 7 bases remaining between them. Germline-derived CDR1 and CDR2 are SQVTM and ANQGSEA. This CDR3 has 13 amino acids.

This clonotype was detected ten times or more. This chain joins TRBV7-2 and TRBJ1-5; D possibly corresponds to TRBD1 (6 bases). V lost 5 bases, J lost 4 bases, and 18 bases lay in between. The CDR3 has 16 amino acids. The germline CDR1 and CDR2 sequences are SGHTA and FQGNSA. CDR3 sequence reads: CASSKPPRGRNQPQHF. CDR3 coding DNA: TGTGCCAGCAGCAAACCCCCTCGGGGGCGAAATCAGCCCCAGCATTTT.